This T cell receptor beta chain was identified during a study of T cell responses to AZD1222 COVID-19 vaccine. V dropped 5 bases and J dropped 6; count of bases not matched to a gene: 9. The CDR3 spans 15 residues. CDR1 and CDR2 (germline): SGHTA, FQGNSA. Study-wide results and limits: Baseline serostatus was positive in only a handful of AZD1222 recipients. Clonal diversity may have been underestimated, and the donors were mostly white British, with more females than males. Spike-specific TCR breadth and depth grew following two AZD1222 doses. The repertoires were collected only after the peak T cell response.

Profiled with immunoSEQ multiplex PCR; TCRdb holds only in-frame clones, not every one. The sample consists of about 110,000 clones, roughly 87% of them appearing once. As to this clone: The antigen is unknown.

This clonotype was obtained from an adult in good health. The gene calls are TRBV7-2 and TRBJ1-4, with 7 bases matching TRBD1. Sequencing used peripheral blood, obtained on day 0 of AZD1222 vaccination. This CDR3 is CASSLDRVGDEKLFF. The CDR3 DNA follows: TGTGCCAGCAGCCTTGACAGGGTGGGGGATGAAAAACTGTTTTTT.